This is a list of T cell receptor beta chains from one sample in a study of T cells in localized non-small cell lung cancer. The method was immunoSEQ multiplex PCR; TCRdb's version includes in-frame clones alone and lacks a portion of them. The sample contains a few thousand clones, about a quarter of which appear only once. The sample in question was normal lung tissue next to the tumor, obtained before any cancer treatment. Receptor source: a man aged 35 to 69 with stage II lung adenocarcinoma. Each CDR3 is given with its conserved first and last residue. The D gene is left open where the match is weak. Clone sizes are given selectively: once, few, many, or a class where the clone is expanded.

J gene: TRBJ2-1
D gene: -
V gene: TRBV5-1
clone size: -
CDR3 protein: CASSLRATSYNEQFF
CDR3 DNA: TGCGCCAGCAGCTTGAGAGCGACTAGCTACAATGAGCAGTTCTTC

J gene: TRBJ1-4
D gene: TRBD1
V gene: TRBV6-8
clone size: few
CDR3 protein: CAIGQGWSNEKLFF
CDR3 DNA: TGTGCCATAGGACAGGGTTGGTCTAATGAAAAACTGTTTTTT

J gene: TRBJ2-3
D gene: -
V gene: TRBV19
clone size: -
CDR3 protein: CASSAWRGAPDTQYF
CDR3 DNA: TGTGCCAGTAGTGCCTGGCGGGGAGCTCCAGATACGCAGTATTTT

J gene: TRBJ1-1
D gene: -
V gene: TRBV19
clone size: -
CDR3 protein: CASSKLQGYMNTEAFF
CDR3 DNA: TGTGCCAGTAGTAAGCTACAGGGCTACATGAACACTGAAGCTTTCTTT

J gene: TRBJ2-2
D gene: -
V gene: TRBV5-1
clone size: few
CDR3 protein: CASSPLAKGTTGELFF
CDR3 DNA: TGCGCCAGCAGCCCCCTGGCGAAGGGGACCACCGGGGAGCTGTTTTTT

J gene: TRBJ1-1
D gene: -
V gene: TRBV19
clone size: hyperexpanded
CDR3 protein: CASSIPDTNTEAFF
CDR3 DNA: TGTGCCAGTAGTATCCCCGACACAAACACTGAAGCTTTCTTT

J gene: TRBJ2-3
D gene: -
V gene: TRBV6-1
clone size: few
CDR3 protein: CASSEAGNERYF
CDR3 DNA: TGTGCCAGCAGTGAAGCGGGGAACGAGCGGTATTTT

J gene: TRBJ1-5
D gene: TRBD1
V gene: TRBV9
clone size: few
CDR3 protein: CASRSTGTSQPQHF
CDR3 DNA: TGTGCCAGCAGATCGACAGGGACGAGTCAGCCCCAGCATTTT

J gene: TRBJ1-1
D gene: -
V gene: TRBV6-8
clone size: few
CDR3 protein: CASSSRQANTEAFF
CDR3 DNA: TGTGCCAGCAGTTCCCGACAGGCGAACACTGAAGCTTTCTTT

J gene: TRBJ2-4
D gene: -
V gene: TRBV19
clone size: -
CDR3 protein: CASSMGTNIQYF
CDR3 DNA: TGTGCCAGTAGTATGGGAACGAACATTCAGTACTTC

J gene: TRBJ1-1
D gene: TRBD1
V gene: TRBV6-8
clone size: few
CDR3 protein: CASRQGPHTEAFF
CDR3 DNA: TGTGCCAGCAGACAGGGGCCCCACACTGAAGCTTTCTTT

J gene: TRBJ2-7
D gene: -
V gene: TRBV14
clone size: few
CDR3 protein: CASSPSGPLYYEQYF
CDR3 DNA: TGTGCCAGCAGCCCCTCGGGGCCGTTGTACTACGAGCAGTACTTC

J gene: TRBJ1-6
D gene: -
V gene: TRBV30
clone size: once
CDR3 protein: CAWSNSLADSPLHF
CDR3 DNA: TGTGCCTGGAGTAACAGCCTGGCGGATTCACCCCTCCACTTT

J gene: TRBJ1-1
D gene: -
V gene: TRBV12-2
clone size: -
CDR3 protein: CASLDSGRMNTEAFF
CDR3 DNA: TGTGCCAGTCTTGATAGTGGCAGGATGAACACTGAAGCTTTCTTT

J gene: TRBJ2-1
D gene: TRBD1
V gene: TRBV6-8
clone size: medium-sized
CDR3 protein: CASSYSTGTGMRNEQFF
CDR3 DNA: TGTGCCAGCAGTTACTCCACCGGGACAGGGATGAGAAATGAGCAGTTCTTC

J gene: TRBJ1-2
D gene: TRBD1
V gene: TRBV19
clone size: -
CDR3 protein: CASSSTGGNYGYTF
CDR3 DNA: TGTGCCAGTAGTTCGACAGGGGGCAACTATGGCTACACCTTC

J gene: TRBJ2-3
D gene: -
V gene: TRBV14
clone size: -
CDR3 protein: CASSQDMRIPDTQYF
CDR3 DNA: TGTGCCAGCAGCCAAGATATGCGTATCCCAGATACGCAGTATTTT

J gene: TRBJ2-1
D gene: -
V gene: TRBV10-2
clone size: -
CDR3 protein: CASSDTYNEQFF
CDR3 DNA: TGCGCCAGCTCAGACACCTACAATGAGCAGTTCTTC

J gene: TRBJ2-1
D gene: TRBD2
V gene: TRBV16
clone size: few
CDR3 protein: CASSLASGGANEQFF
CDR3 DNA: TGTGCCAGCAGCCTCGCTAGCGGGGGGGCCAATGAGCAGTTCTTC

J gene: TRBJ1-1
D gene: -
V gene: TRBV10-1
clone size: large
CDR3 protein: CASSGGGQAFF
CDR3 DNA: TGCGCCAGTTCCGGAGGAGGGCAAGCTTTCTTT

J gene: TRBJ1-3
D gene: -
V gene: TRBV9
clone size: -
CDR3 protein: CASSARTRTVGSIYF
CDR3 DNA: TGTGCCAGCAGCGCCCGGACGAGGACGGTCGGCTCCATATATTTT

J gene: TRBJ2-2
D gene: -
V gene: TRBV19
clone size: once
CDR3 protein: CASSTPTKSGGTGELFF
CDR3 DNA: TGTGCCAGTAGTACCCCGACCAAGAGCGGAGGCACCGGGGAGCTGTTTTTT

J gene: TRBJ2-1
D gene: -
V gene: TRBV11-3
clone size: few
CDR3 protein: CASSLSSTFTNEQFF
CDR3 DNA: TGTGCCAGCAGCTTATCTAGCACGTTTACCAATGAGCAGTTCTTC

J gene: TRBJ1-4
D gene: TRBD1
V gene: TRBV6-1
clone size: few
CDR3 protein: CASSEARGWDEKLFF
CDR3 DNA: TGTGCCAGCAGTGAAGCCAGGGGGTGGGATGAAAAACTGTTTTTT

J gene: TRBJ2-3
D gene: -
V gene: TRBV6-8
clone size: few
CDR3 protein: CASRERSSTDTQYF
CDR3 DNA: TGTGCCAGCAGGGAAAGGTCTAGCACAGATACGCAGTATTTT

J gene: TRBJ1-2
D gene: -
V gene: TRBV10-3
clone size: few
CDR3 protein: CAISEIGQNYGYTF
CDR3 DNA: TGTGCCATCAGTGAGATAGGACAGAACTATGGCTACACCTTC

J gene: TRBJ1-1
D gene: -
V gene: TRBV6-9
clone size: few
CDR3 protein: CASSFSRNTEAFF
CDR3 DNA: TGTGCCAGCAGTTTTAGTAGGAACACTGAAGCTTTCTTT

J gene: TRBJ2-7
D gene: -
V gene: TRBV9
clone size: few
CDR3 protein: CASSPSDYPYEQYF
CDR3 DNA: TGTGCCAGCAGCCCTTCGGACTATCCCTACGAGCAGTACTTC

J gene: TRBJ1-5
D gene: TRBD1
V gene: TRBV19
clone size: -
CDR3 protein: CASSTRRGGTGATSNQPQHF
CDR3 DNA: TGTGCCAGTAGTACGCGCAGGGGCGGGACAGGGGCAACCAGCAATCAGCCCCAGCATTTT

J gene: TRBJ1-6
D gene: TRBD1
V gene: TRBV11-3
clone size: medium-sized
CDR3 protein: CASRQPGQLNSPLHF
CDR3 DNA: TGTGCCAGCAGACAACCGGGACAGCTTAATTCACCCCTCCACTTT

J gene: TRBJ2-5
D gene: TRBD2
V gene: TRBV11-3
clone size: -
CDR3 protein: CASRATGLAEQETQYF
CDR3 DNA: TGTGCCAGCAGGGCTACGGGACTAGCGGAACAAGAGACCCAGTACTTC

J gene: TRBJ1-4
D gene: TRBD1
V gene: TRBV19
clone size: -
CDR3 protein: CASSEGTGRAEKLFF
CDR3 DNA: TGTGCCAGTAGCGAGGGGACAGGTCGAGCAGAAAAACTGTTTTTT

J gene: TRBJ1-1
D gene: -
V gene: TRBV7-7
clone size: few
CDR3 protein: CASSPGPREVNTEAFF
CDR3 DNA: TGTGCCAGCAGCCCCGGACCCAGGGAGGTGAACACTGAAGCTTTCTTT

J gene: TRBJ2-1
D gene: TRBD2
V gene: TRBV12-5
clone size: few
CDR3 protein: CASTGTSNEQFF
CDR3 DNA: TGTGCCAGCACCGGGACTAGCAATGAGCAGTTCTTC

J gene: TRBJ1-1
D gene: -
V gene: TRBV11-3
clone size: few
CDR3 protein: CASSYDHMNTEAFF
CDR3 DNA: TGTGCCAGCAGCTATGACCATATGAACACTGAAGCTTTCTTT

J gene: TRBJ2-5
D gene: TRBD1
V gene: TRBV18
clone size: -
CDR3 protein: CASSPSAGGWETQYF
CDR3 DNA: TGTGCCAGCTCACCCTCGGCAGGGGGCTGGGAGACCCAGTACTTC

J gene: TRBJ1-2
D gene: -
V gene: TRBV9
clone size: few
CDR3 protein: CASSPYSSLNYGYTF
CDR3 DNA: TGTGCCAGCAGCCCCTACTCGAGCCTAAACTATGGCTACACCTTC

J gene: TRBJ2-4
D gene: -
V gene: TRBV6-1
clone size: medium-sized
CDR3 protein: CASSEASGSRTKNIQYF
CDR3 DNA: TGTGCCAGCAGTGAAGCGTCAGGGTCGAGGACCAAAAACATTCAGTACTTC

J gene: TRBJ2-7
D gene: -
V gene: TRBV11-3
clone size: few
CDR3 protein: CASSLVGGPLGEQYF
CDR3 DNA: TGTGCCAGCAGCTTAGTAGGGGGGCCCCTGGGGGAGCAGTACTTC

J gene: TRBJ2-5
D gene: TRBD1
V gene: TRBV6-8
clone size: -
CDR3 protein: CASRPGQQKETQYF
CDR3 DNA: TGTGCCAGCAGGCCGGGACAGCAAAAAGAGACCCAGTACTTC

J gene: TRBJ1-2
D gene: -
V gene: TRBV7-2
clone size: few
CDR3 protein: CASSWRAGETRYGYTF
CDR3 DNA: TGTGCCAGCAGCTGGAGGGCCGGGGAGACCCGATATGGCTACACCTTC

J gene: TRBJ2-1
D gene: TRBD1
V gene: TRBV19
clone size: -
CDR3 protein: CASSDLWGQGYNEQFF
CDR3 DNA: TGTGCCAGTAGTGACCTTTGGGGACAGGGTTACAATGAGCAGTTCTTC

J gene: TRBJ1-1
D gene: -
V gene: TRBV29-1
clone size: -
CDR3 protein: CSVHPGALTEAFF
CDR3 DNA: TGCAGCGTTCATCCAGGAGCGTTAACTGAAGCTTTCTTT

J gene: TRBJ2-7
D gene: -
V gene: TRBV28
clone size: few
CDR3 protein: CASSFSGTPTQEQYF
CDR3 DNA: TGTGCCAGCAGTTTCTCGGGGACCCCTACCCAGGAGCAGTACTTC

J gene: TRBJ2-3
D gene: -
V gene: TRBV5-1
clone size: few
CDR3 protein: CASSLDILTDTQYF
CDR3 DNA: TGCGCCAGCAGCCTCGACATCCTCACAGATACGCAGTATTTT

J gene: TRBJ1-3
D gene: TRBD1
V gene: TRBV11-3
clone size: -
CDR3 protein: CASSLLEQGRSNTIYF
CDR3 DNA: TGTGCCAGCAGCTTGTTGGAACAGGGGAGGTCAAACACCATATATTTT

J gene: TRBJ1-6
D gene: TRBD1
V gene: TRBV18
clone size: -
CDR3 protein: CASSPGTDGSPLHF
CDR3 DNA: TGTGCCAGCTCCCCCGGGACAGATGGATCACCCCTCCACTTT

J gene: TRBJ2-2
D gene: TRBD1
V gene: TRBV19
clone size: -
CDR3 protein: CASSIDRVAGELFF
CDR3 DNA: TGTGCCAGTAGTATTGACAGGGTCGCCGGGGAGCTGTTTTTT

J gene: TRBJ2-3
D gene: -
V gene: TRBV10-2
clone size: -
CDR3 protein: CASSEFRRGDTDTQYF
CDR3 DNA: TGCGCCAGCAGTGAGTTCCGTCGAGGGGACACAGATACGCAGTATTTT

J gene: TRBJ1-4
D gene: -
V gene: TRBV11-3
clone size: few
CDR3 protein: CASSPGTRNEKLFF
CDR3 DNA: TGTGCCAGCAGCCCCGGGACCCGAAATGAAAAACTGTTTTTT

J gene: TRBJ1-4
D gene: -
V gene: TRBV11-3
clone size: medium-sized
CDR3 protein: CASSSPEIREKLFF
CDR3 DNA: TGTGCCAGCAGCTCCCCCGAGATTAGAGAAAAACTGTTTTTT

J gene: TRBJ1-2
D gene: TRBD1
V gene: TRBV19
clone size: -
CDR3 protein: CASSMGQGGGYGYTF
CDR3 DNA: TGTGCCAGTAGTATGGGACAGGGCGGGGGGTATGGCTACACCTTC

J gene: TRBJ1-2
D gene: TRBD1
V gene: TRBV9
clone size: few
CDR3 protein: CASSPRDSSNYGYTF
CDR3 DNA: TGTGCCAGCAGCCCGCGGGACAGTTCTAACTATGGCTACACCTTC

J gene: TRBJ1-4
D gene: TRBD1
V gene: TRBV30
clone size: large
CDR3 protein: CAWSATQGASEKLFF
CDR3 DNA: TGTGCCTGGAGTGCGACCCAGGGGGCGAGTGAAAAACTGTTTTTT

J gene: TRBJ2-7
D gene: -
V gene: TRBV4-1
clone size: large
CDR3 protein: CASSLSPGRSTYEQYF
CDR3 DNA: TGCGCCAGCAGCCTATCACCAGGGAGGTCGACCTACGAGCAGTACTTC